The next 25 T cell receptor beta chains were all read from a single sample in a study of type 1 regulatory T cells. What these receptors recognize is not known. TCRdb called the reads again in MiXCR, with one record for every CDR3 protein. The sample shows about 62,000 distinct CDR3 sequences, 60% to 65% of them seen only once. Material for sequencing was cultured non-Tr1 T cells, either the whole culture or a sorted T cell fraction (not recorded which). The receptors originated from a human donor in good health.

The chain has TRBV5-8 and TRBJ1-2; unclear D gene. The V and J ends lost 3 bases and 1 base respectively, with 7 bases between them. This CDR3 region has 13 residues. Germline V gene lookup returns CDR1 SGHTS and CDR2 YDEGEE. DNA for the CDR3: TGTGCCAGCAGCTATAACAGTAACTATGGCTACACCTTC. It specifies CASSYNSNYGYTF.

The chain carries TRBV29-1 and TRBJ1-5; D is ambiguous. The germline V gene has CDR1 SQVTM and CDR2 ANQGSEA. CDR3 length: 12 amino acids. Trimming took 4 bases from V and 3 from J, leaving 7 bases between them. Here the CDR3 DNA reads TGCAGCGTTGGGGAAATCAATCAGCCCCAGCATTTT. Its protein is CSVGEINQPQHF.

This chain uses TRBV28 with TRBJ2-1, with TRBD2 identical over 10 bases. Per germline, CDR1 MDHEN and CDR2 SYDVKM. CDR3 size: 15 residues. The trim removed 5 bases at V and 7 bases at J, leaving 8 bases unmatched. The CDR3 reads CASSPWVAGGNEQFF. DNA of the CDR3: TGTGCCAGCAGTCCTTGGGTAGCGGGAGGTAATGAGCAGTTCTTC.

The rearrangement links TRBV29-1 to TRBJ2-7; either TRBD1 or TRBD2 may supply D (6 bases each). The V end was cut by 6 bases, the J end by 7 bases, with 16 bases between. Germline CDR1 reads SQVTM; CDR2 reads ANQGSEA. This CDR3 region has 12 residues. CDR3 sequence (DNA): TGCAGCGTAGGATCGGGGGCACGGGAGCAGTACTTC. Protein: CSVGSGAREQYF.

This clonotype showed up just a few times. This rearrangement joins TRBV7-9 to TRBJ2-7; maybe TRBD2 (6 bases). This CDR3 is 16 amino acids long. Germline CDR1 SEHNR, CDR2 FQNEAQ (reference sequence). The V end lost 4 bases, the J end lost 5 bases, and 21 bases lay between the germline ends. CDR3 coding DNA: TGTGCCAGCAGCTACCTCCCCGGGAGAAGAAGCAACGAGCAGTACTTC. Protein: CASSYLPGRRSNEQYF.

The chain couples TRBV7-3 to TRBJ2-2; TRBD2 aligns across 8 bases. The V gene end was trimmed by 1 base and the J gene end by 5 bases; junction bases not matched to a gene: 9. This CDR3 region has 17 residues. Germline V gives CDR1 SGHTA, CDR2 FQGTGA. The CDR3 loop is CASSLNRGRTLTGELFF. CDR3 nucleotide sequence: TGTGCCAGCAGCTTAAACCGCGGGAGGACTTTGACCGGGGAGCTGTTTTTT.

This chain links TRBV7-9 with TRBJ2-7, with 9 nucleotides matching TRBD2. J lost 0 bases, V lost 5 bases, and 5 bases had no gene match. Germline values: CDR1 SEHNR, CDR2 FQNEAQ (reference sequence). This CDR3 region has 15 residues. CDR3 sequence: CASSDRLAASYEQYF. DNA of the CDR3: TGTGCCAGCAGCGATCGACTAGCGGCCTCCTACGAGCAGTACTTC.

There are a few counts of this clonotype. The rearrangement joins TRBV7-8 to TRBJ2-5; D is possibly TRBD1 (6 bases). The CDR3 is 17 amino acids. The germline V and J ends were trimmed by 3 bases and 4 bases, with 21 bases remaining between them. Germline assignment: CDR1 SGHVS and CDR2 FQNEAQ. The CDR3 sequence is CASSLARDIFRGETQYF. The DNA for the CDR3 is TGTGCCAGCAGCTTGGCCCGGGACATCTTCCGCGGAGAGACCCAGTACTTC.

The chain joins TRBV18 to TRBJ2-7, with 10 bases that match TRBD1. Losses at the gene ends were 6 bases for V and 4 bases for J; bases not matched to a gene: 9. The CDR3 is 15 residues long. CDR1 KGHSH and CDR2 LQKENI come from the germline V gene. The CDR3 DNA sequence: TGTGCCAGCTCCCTCGGGACAGGGGATAAGTACGAGCAGTACTTC. Its translation: CASSLGTGDKYEQYF.

This clonotype appeared once. This chain connects TRBV5-1 to TRBJ2-7; 11 bases are shared with TRBD1. The CDR3 totals 14 residues. V lost 2 bases to trimming and J lost 6 bases; unmatched junction nucleotides: 4. Germline CDR1 is SGHRS and CDR2 is YFSETQ. CDR3 in DNA: TGCGCCAGCAGCTTCGGGACAGGGGGTTTCGAGCAGTACTTC. Translation gives CASSFGTGGFEQYF.

As DNA, the CDR3 is TGCGCCAGCAGCGGGGGGACACTATCCAGCACAGATACGCAGTATTTT. Amino acid sequence: CASSGGTLSSTDTQYF. The V gene is TRBV5-1, the J gene TRBJ2-3, with D tentatively TRBD1 or TRBD2 (6 bases each). The CDR3 consists of 16 residues. Germline V gene sequence: CDR1 SGHRS, CDR2 YFSETQ. The V and J ends lost 4 bases and 0 bases respectively, with 15 bases between them.

The rearrangement links TRBV20-1 to TRBJ2-7; 10 nucleotides line up with TRBD2. Germline loops: CDR1 DFQATT, CDR2 SNEGSKA (reference sequence). This CDR3 contains 15 residues. The J segment lost 6 bases and the V segment lost 0 bases, leaving 8 bases of the junction unmatched. The CDR3 sequence is CSARDLAGVNSEQYF. CDR3 coding DNA: TGCAGTGCTAGAGATCTAGCGGGAGTAAACAGCGAGCAGTACTTC.

This chain links TRBV5-1 with TRBJ2-3; 7 bases are a match to TRBD1. Unmatched junction bases numbered 3, after V lost 0 bases and J lost 5 bases. There are 14 residues in the CDR3. CDR1 and CDR2 (germline): SGHRS, YFSETQ. The DNA of the CDR3 is TGCGCCAGCAGCTTGGACAGGGGAGAAGATACGCAGTATTTT. It is translated as CASSLDRGEDTQYF.

J is TRBJ2-3 and V is TRBV6-1, with D perhaps TRBD2 (6 bases). Germline V gives CDR1 MNHNS, CDR2 SASEGT. V was clipped by 5 bases and J by 0 bases, with 12 bases between them. The CDR3 covers 15 residues. The CDR3 spells CASSTLAASTDTQYF. The CDR3, as DNA: TGTGCCAGCAGTACTTTAGCGGCTAGCACAGATACGCAGTATTTT.

The chain links TRBV19 to TRBJ2-7; TRBD1 aligns across 8 bases. Germline CDR1 and CDR2: LNHDA and SQIVND (reference sequence). The V segment lost 3 bases and the J segment 3 bases; nucleotides outside the gene matches: 7. This CDR3 region has 15 residues. The DNA of the CDR3 is TGTGCCAGTAGTATCTTAGGACAGGGTGACTACGAGCAGTACTTC. Protein sequence: CASSILGQGDYEQYF.

The chain joins TRBV27 to TRBJ2-2, with D uncertain. V was shortened by 2 bases and J by 3 bases, with 4 bases between the two germline ends. CDR1 MNHEY and CDR2 SMNVEV come from the germline V gene (reference sequence). The CDR3 runs 13 residues. CDR3 in DNA: TGTGCCAGCAGTTTAGTCTACACCGGGGAGCTGTTTTTT. Its translation is CASSLVYTGELFF.

V and J are TRBV7-8 and TRBJ1-1; a weak D match, TRBD1 (6 bases). Trimming stripped 5 bases from V and 8 bases from J, with 9 bases between. Germline V gene sequence: CDR1 SGHVS, CDR2 FQNEAQ. The CDR3 is made up of 11 amino acids. The CDR3 nucleotides are TGTGCCAGCAGCCTCGGACAGGAAGCTTTCTTT. Encoded protein: CASSLGQEAFF.

This clonotype was observed once. This chain uses TRBV28 with TRBJ2-7; D is perhaps TRBD2 (5 bases). The germline V gene encodes CDR1 MDHEN and CDR2 SYDVKM. The CDR3 is 15 amino acids. Trimming pared 6 bases from V and 6 bases from J, leaving 21 bases between. The CDR3 nucleotides are TGTGCCAGCAGACACGTACAAACCGCTGGGAGCGAGCAGTACTTC. Translation: CASRHVQTAGSEQYF.

This chain joins TRBV7-9 and TRBJ2-3, with 7 bases matching TRBD2. The V gene's germline CDR1 is SEHNR and CDR2 FQNEAQ (reference sequence). After removal of 2 bases from V and 3 bases from J, the junction contained 8 bases not matched to a gene. The CDR3 loop spans 16 amino acids. CDR3 in amino acids: CASSLTGGRPTDTQYF. The CDR3 coding sequence is TGTGCCAGCAGCTTAACGGGCGGGAGACCAACAGATACGCAGTATTTT.

The chain is built from TRBV5-1 and TRBJ2-3; TRBD2 might be the D (5 bases). Germline lookup yields CDR1 SGHRS and CDR2 YFSETQ. V shed 5 bases and J shed 0 bases, with 16 bases lying between them. The CDR3 spans 16 residues. The CDR3 sequence is CASRRGGETSTDTQYF. The CDR3 DNA sequence: TGCGCCAGCAGACGCGGAGGAGAAACTAGCACAGATACGCAGTATTTT.

The CDR3 loop is CSVDPAGLAGEGNIQYF. The CDR3 DNA follows: TGCAGCGTTGACCCGGCTGGACTAGCGGGAGAAGGTAACATTCAGTACTTC. The chain recombines TRBV29-1 with TRBJ2-4, with TRBD2 matching 13 bases. Germline V gene lookup returns CDR1 SQVTM and CDR2 ANQGSEA. V trimming: 3 bases; J trimming: 7 bases; junction bases outside the gene matches: 12. The CDR3 covers 17 residues.

Only one count was recorded for this clonotype. The chain uses TRBV3-1 and TRBJ2-7; possible D gene TRBD2, 6 bases. V was pared by 4 bases and J by 1 base, with 20 bases between. The germline V gene has CDR1 LGHDT and CDR2 YNNKEL (reference sequence). The CDR3 runs 17 residues. Here the CDR3 DNA reads TGTGCCAGCAGCCCACCCGCAGGTCGGGAGAGATCCTACGAGCAGTACTTC. Its protein product is CASSPPAGRERSYEQYF.

This clonotype has only a few counts. V usage is TRBV7-8 and J usage is TRBJ2-5; 7 positions match TRBD1. There are 14 residues in the CDR3. Losses at the gene ends were 2 bases for V and 4 bases for J; bases not matched to a gene: 4. Germline V CDR1 and CDR2: SGHVS, FQNEAQ. CDR3 bases: TGTGCCAGCAGCTTAAGTGAGGGGGCAGAGACCCAGTACTTC. This encodes CASSLSEGAETQYF.

The rearrangement joins TRBV5-1 to TRBJ2-2; 8 positions match TRBD2. Trimming removed 1 base from V and 2 bases from J; junction bases left unmatched: 4. The CDR3 has 16 residues. Germline V lookup: CDR1 SGHRS, CDR2 YFSETQ. CDR3 coding DNA: TGCGCCAGCAGCTTGTTAGCGGGGAGAAACACCGGGGAGCTGTTTTTT. Protein sequence: CASSLLAGRNTGELFF.

The J gene is TRBJ1-2, the V gene TRBV30, with D unresolved. Trimming stripped 2 bases from V and 7 bases from J, with 20 bases between. The germline gives CDR1 GTSNPN, CDR2 SVGIG (reference sequence). The CDR3 totals 15 residues. The CDR3 DNA is TGTGCCTGGAGTCTACCACCAGCCTCTGAATTTGGCTACACCTTC. Translated, it gives CAWSLPPASEFGYTF. Full variable domain (rest looked up from reference TRBV30 and TRBJ1-2): SQTIHQWPATLVQPVGSPLSLECTVEGTSNPNLYWYRQAAGRGLQLLFYSVGIGQISSEVPQNLSASRPQDRQFILSSKKLLLSDSGFYLCAWSLPPASEFGYTFGSGTRLTVV.